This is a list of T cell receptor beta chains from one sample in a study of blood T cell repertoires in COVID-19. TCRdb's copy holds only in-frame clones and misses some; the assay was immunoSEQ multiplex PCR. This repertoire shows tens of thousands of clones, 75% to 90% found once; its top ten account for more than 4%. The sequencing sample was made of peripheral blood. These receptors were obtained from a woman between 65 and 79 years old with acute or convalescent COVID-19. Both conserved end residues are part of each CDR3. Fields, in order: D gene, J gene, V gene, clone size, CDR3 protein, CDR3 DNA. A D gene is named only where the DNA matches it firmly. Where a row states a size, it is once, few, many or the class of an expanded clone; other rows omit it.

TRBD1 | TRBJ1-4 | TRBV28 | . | CASSAGGATNEKLFF | TGTGCCAGCAGTGCAGGGGGAGCAACTAATGAAAAACTGTTTTTT
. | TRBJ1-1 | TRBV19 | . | CASSPGLLRDTEAFF | TGTGCCAGTAGTCCGGGACTCCTAAGGGACACTGAAGCTTTCTTT
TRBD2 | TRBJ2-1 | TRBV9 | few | CASSALAGGQFWDEQFF | TGTGCCAGCAGCGCATTAGCGGGGGGGCAGTTTTGGGATGAGCAGTTCTTC
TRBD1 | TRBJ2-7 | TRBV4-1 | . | CASSQDGTGRAPYEQYF | TGCGCCAGCAGCCAAGATGGGACAGGGAGGGCCCCCTACGAGCAGTACTTC
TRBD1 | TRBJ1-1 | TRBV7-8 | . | CASSSRPDRYTEAFF | TGTGCCAGCAGCTCCAGGCCGGACAGGTACACTGAAGCTTTCTTT
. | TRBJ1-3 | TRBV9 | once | CASSVAGSAGSGNTIYF | TGTGCCAGCAGCGTAGCCGGTTCGGCAGGCAGTGGAAACACCATATATTTT
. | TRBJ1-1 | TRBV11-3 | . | CASSLNAGDTEAFF | TGTGCCAGCAGCTTAAATGCAGGGGACACTGAAGCTTTCTTT
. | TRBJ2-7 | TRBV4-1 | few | CASSQWGGVSSYEQYF | TGCGCCAGCAGCCAATGGGGCGGGGTGAGCTCCTACGAGCAGTACTTC
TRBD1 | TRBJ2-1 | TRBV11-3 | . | CASSLARDRGLGEQFF | TGTGCCAGCAGCTTAGCCCGGGACAGGGGGCTTGGTGAGCAGTTCTTC
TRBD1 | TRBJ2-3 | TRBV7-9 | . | CASSLRTGTSTDTQYF | TGTGCCAGTAGCCTTAGGACAGGGACTAGCACAGATACGCAGTATTTT
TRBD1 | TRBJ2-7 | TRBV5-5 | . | CASSLRGTGLSSYEQYF | TGTGCCAGCAGCTTGCGAGGGACAGGGCTTTCCTCCTACGAGCAGTACTTC
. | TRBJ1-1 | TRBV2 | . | CASSEAGRNTEAFF | TGTGCCAGCAGTGAAGCTGGCAGGAACACTGAAGCTTTCTTT
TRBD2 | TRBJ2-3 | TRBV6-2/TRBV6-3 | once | CASSPRTSRDTQYF | TGTGCCAGCAGCCCCCGGACTAGTAGGGATACGCAGTATTTT
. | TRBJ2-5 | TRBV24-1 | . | CATGEQGRFGETQYF | TGTGCCACCGGGGAACAGGGGAGGTTTGGAGAGACCCAGTACTTC
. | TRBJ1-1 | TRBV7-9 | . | CASSLGQGKTEAFF | TGTGCCAGCAGCTTAGGGCAGGGGAAAACTGAAGCTTTCTTT
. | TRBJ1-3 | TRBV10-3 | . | CAISESGNTIYF | TGTGCCATCAGTGAAAGCGGAAACACCATATATTTT
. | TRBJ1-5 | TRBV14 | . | CPRGSNQPQHF | TGTCCCCGGGGGAGCAATCAGCCCCAGCATTTT
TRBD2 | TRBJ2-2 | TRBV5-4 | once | CASSTDGEGGELFF | TGTGCCAGCAGCACCGACGGGGAGGGCGGGGAGCTGTTTTTT
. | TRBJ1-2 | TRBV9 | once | CASSVPKEGGNYGYTF | TGTGCCAGCAGCGTACCCAAAGAGGGGGGGAACTATGGCTACACCTTC
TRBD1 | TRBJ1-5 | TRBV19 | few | CASSIEGTGAAQPQHF | TGTGCCAGTAGTATAGAGGGGACAGGGGCAGCGCAGCCCCAGCATTTT
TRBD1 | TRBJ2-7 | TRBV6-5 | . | CASSRTGVGYEQYF | TGTGCCAGCAGTCGAACAGGGGTAGGCTACGAGCAGTACTTC
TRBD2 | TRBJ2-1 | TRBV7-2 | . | CASTRTSGGATNEQFF | TGTGCCAGCACCCGGACTAGCGGGGGGGCTACAAATGAGCAGTTCTTC
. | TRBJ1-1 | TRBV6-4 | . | CASSEDPRGTEAFF | TGTGCCAGCAGTGAGGACCCCCGGGGGACTGAAGCTTTCTTT
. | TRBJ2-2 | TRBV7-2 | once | CASGRLSGELFF | TGTGCCAGCGGCAGGTTGTCCGGGGAGCTGTTTTTT
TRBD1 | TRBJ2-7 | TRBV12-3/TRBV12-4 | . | CASSRTGYEQYF | TGTGCCAGCAGTAGGACAGGCTACGAGCAGTACTTC
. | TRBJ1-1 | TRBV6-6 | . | CASSYSAGRRIEAFF | TGTGCCAGCAGTTACTCCGCGGGGCGCCGGATTGAAGCTTTCTTT
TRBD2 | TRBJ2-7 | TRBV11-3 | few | CASSRLAGGPYEQYF | TGTGCCAGCAGTCGACTAGCGGGGGGACCCTACGAGCAGTACTTC
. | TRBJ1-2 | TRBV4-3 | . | CASSQDWGTAASYGYTF | TGCGCCAGCAGCCAAGATTGGGGGACTGCAGCCAGCTATGGCTACACCTTC
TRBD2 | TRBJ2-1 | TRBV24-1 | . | CATRGGGTSSYNEQFF | TGTGCCACCCGCGGGGGGGGGACAAGCTCCTACAATGAGCAGTTCTTC
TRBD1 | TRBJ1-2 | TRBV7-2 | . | CASSSGQGGYTF | TGTGCCAGCAGCTCCGGACAGGGTGGCTACACCTTC
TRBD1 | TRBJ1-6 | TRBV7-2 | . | CASSLTGFYNSPLHF | TGTGCCAGCAGCTTGACAGGGTTTTATAATTCACCCCTCCACTTT
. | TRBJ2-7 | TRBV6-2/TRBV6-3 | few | CASSYSIGHDYEQYF | TGTGCCAGCAGTTACTCGATCGGACACGACTACGAGCAGTACTTC
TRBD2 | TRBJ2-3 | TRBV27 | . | CASSLFSITSGGTHTDTQYF | TGTGCCAGCAGTTTATTTTCCATCACTAGCGGGGGAACACACACAGATACGCAGTATTTT
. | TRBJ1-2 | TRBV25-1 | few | CASSDQGYGYTF | TGTGCCAGCAGTGACCAGGGCTATGGCTACACCTTC
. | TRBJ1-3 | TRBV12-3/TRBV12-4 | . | CASDPGAGNTIYF | TGTGCCAGCGATCCAGGGGCTGGAAACACCATATATTTT
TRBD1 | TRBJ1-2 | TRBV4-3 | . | CASSQDIQGANYGYTF | TGCGCCAGCAGCCAAGATATCCAGGGGGCTAACTATGGCTACACCTTC
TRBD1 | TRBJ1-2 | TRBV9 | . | CASSVVKGDRGRPDGYTF | TGTGCCAGCAGCGTAGTCAAAGGGGACAGGGGGCGCCCAGATGGCTACACCTTC
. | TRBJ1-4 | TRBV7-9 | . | CASSLAERTNEKLFF | TGTGCCAGCAGCTTAGCGGAGAGGACTAATGAAAAACTGTTTTTT
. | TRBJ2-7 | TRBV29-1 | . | CSVTGQPYEQYF | TGCAGCGTTACCGGACAGCCCTACGAGCAGTACTTC
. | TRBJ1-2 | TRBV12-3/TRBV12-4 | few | CATGRGYGYTF | TGTGCCACCGGGCGGGGGTATGGCTACACCTTC
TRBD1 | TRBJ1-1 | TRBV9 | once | CASSQKPLTGGLNTEAFF | TGTGCCAGCAGCCAAAAGCCCCTTACAGGGGGCCTCAACACTGAAGCTTTCTTT
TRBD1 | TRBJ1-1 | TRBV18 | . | CASSPGTGVPNTEAFF | TGTGCCAGCTCACCCGGGACAGGGGTGCCGAACACTGAAGCTTTCTTT
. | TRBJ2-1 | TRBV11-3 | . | CASSLAGSYEQFF | TGTGCCAGCAGCTTAGCAGGCAGCTATGAGCAGTTCTTC
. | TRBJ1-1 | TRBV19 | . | CASSVKGDTEAFF | TGTGCCAGTAGTGTAAAGGGAGACACTGAAGCTTTCTTT
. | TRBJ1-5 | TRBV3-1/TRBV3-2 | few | CASSQDGAGHSNQPQHF | TGTGCCAGCAGCCAAGATGGGGCAGGGCATAGCAATCAGCCCCAGCATTTT
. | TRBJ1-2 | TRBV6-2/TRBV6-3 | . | CASSYTRVGRNYGYIF | TGTGCCAGCAGTTACACCCGGGTTGGGAGGAACTATGGCTACATCTTC